Listed below are T cell receptor beta chains from one sample, sequenced in a study of cytomegalovirus exposure and HLA in healthy donors. The method was immunoSEQ multiplex PCR; TCRdb's version includes in-frame clones alone and lacks a portion of them. The sample shows 170,000 or so clones, around 80% of them seen only once. Material: PBMCs. These receptors were taken from a woman aged 25 to 39 in good health and CMV-seronegative. Both conserved end residues are part of each CDR3. A D gene is named only where the DNA matches it firmly. The size of a clone is reported for some rows only, either as once, few or many, or as a class for expanded clones.

V gene: TRBV9
D gene: .
clone size: .
J gene: TRBJ1-2
CDR3 DNA: TGTGCCAGCAGCGTAGCGCCGGGTCTGGACTATGGCTACACCTTC
CDR3 protein: CASSVAPGLDYGYTF

V gene: TRBV5-4
D gene: TRBD2
clone size: .
J gene: TRBJ2-5
CDR3 DNA: TGTGCCAGCAGTCTAGCGGGAGGGCCTCCGCAAGAGACCCAGTACTTC
CDR3 protein: CASSLAGGPPQETQYF

V gene: TRBV5-5
D gene: .
clone size: .
J gene: TRBJ1-2
CDR3 DNA: TGTGCCAGCAGCTTGGTTCTGGCGGGAATCTACACCTTC
CDR3 protein: CASSLVLAGIYTF

V gene: TRBV5-1
D gene: TRBD1
clone size: .
J gene: TRBJ2-4
CDR3 DNA: TGCGCCAGCAGTTGGGACAGGGGGCGAGACAGTCAGTACTTC
CDR3 protein: CASSWDRGRDSQYF

V gene: TRBV7-7
D gene: .
clone size: .
J gene: TRBJ2-5
CDR3 DNA: TGTGCCAGCAGTCCAGGGGAGACCCAGTACTTC
CDR3 protein: CASSPGETQYF

V gene: TRBV28
D gene: .
clone size: few
J gene: TRBJ1-2
CDR3 DNA: TGTGCCAGCAGTTTACCCCCTAATCCTACTCAAGGCTACACCTTC
CDR3 protein: CASSLPPNPTQGYTF

V gene: TRBV6-5
D gene: .
clone size: .
J gene: TRBJ2-1
CDR3 DNA: TGTGCCAGCAGTTACAGGGGCCCCTCCTACAATGAGCAGTTCTTC
CDR3 protein: CASSYRGPSYNEQFF

V gene: TRBV5-1
D gene: TRBD1
clone size: .
J gene: TRBJ2-7
CDR3 DNA: TGCGCCAGCAGCTCGGGGACAGGGGACTACGAGCAGTACTTC
CDR3 protein: CASSSGTGDYEQYF

V gene: TRBV7-9
D gene: .
clone size: .
J gene: TRBJ2-1
CDR3 DNA: TGTGCCAGCATTTCGACTAGGCTCAATGAGCAGTTCTTC
CDR3 protein: CASISTRLNEQFF

V gene: TRBV6-1
D gene: .
clone size: .
J gene: TRBJ1-5
CDR3 DNA: TGTGCCAGCAGTGTGACAGCTTATAGCAATCAGCCCCAGCATTTT
CDR3 protein: CASSVTAYSNQPQHF

V gene: TRBV27
D gene: .
clone size: .
J gene: TRBJ2-1
CDR3 DNA: TGTGCCAGCAGCGCGGGACAGCACTACAATGAGCAGTTCTTC
CDR3 protein: CASSAGQHYNEQFF

V gene: TRBV5-6
D gene: .
clone size: .
J gene: TRBJ1-6
CDR3 DNA: TGTGCCAGCAGCTTGGGGGCTAATTCACCCCTCCACTTT
CDR3 protein: CASSLGANSPLHF